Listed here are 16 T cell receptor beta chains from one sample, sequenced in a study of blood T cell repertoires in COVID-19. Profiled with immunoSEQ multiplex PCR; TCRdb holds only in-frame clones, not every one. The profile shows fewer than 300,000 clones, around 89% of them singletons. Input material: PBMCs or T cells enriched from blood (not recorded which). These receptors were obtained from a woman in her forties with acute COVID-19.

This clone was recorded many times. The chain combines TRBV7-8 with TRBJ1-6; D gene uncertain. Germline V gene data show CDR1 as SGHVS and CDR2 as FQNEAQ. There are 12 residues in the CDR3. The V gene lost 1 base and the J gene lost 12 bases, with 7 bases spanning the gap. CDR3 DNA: TGTGCCAGCAGCTTAGACCGAGGACCCCTCCACTTT. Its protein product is CASSLDRGPLHF.

The CDR3 region has the DNA TGTGCCTGGGTCTCGGGACAGGGGGCAGATACGCAGTATTTT. Protein sequence: CAWVSGQGADTQYF. This sequence joins TRBV30 and TRBJ2-3; 11 positions match TRBD1. The trim removed 5 bases at V and 4 bases at J, leaving 5 bases unmatched. The V gene's germline CDR1 is GTSNPN and CDR2 SVGIG (reference sequence). There are 14 residues in the CDR3.

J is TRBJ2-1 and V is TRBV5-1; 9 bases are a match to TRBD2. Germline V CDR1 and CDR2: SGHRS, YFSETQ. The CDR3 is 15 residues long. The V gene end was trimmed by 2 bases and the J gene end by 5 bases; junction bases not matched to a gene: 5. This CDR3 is CASSFPSGRNNEQFF. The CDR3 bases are TGCGCCAGCAGCTTTCCCAGCGGGAGGAACAATGAGCAGTTCTTC.

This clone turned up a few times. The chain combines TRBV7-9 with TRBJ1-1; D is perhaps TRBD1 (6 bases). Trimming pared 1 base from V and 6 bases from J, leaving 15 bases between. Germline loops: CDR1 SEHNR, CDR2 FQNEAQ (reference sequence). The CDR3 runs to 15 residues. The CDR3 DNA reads TGTGCCAGCAGCTTAGGTGCCTCCTCAGGGGCTGAAGCTTTCTTT. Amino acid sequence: CASSLGASSGAEAFF. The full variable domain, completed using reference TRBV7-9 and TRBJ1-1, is DTGVSQNPRHKITKRGQNVTFRCDPISEHNRLYWYRQTLGQGPEFLTYFQNEAQLEKSRLLSDRFSAERPKGSFSTLEIQRTEQGDSAMYLCASSLGASSGAEAFFGQGTRLTVV.

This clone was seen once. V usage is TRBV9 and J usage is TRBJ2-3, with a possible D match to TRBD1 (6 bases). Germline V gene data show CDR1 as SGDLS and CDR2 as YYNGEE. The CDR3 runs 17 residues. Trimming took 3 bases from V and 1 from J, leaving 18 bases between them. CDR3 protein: CASSERGSALRTDTQYF. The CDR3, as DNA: TGTGCCAGCAGCGAGAGGGGGTCAGCGCTGCGCACAGATACGCAGTATTTT. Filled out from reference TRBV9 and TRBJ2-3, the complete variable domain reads DSGVTQTPKHLITATGQRVTLRCSPRSGDLSVYWYQQSLDQGLQFLIQYYNGEERAKGNILERFSAQQFPDLHSELNLSSLELGDSALYFCASSERGSALRTDTQYFGPGTRLTVL.

CDR3 nucleotide sequence: TGTGCCACCAGTGATTCTAAAGCGGGAGGGGTCCCAGATACGCAGTATTTT. Translated, it gives CATSDSKAGGVPDTQYF. The chain links TRBV24-1 to TRBJ2-3; 10 nucleotides match TRBD2. This CDR3 region has 17 residues. The V and J ends lost 2 bases and 4 bases, in that order; junction bases with no gene match: 8. Germline V gene sequence: CDR1 KGHDR, CDR2 SFDVKD.

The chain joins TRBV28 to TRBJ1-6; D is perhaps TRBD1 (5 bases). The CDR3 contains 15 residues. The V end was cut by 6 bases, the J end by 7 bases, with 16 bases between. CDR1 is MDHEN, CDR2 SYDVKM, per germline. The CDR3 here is CASSLGGQGNSPLHF. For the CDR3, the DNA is TGTGCCAGCAGCCTGGGAGGGCAGGGCAATTCACCCCTCCACTTT.

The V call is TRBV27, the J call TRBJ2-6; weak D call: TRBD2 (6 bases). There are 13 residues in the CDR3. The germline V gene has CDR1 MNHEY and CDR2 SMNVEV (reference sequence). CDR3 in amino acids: CVTRESGANVLTF. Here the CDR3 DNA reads TGTGTTACACGGGAGTCTGGGGCCAACGTCCTGACTTTC. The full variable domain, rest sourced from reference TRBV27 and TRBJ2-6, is EAQVTQNPRYLITVTGKKLTVTCSQNMNHEYMSWYRQDPGLGLRQIYYSMNVEVTDKGDVPEGYKVSRKEKRNFPLILESPSPNQTSLYFCVTRESGANVLTFGAGSRLTVL.

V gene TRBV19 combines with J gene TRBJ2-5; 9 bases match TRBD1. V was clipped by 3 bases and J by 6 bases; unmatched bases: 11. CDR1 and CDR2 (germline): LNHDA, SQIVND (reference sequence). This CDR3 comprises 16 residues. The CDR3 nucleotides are TGTGCCAGTAGTATCAACACCGGGACAGGGAGGCAGACCCAGTACTTC. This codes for CASSINTGTGRQTQYF.

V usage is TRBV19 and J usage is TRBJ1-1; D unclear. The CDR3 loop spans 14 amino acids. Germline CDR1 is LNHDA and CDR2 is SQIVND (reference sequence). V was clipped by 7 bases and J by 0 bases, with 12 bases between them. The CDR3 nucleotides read TGTGCCAGTACTCTGGGCCCCATGAACACTGAAGCTTTCTTT. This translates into CASTLGPMNTEAFF. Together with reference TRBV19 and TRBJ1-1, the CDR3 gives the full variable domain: DGGITQSPKYLFRKEGQNVTLSCEQNLNHDAMYWYRQDPGQGLRLIYYSQIVNDFQKGDIAEGYSVSREKKESFPLTVTSAQKNPTAFYLCASTLGPMNTEAFFGQGTRLTVV.

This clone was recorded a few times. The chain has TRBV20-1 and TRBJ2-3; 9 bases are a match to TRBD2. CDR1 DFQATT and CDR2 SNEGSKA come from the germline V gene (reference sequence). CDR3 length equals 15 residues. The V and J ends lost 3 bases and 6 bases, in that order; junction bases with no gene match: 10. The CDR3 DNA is TGCAGTGCTAGTTCGGCTAGCGGGACAGAGGATACGCAGTATTTT. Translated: CSASSASGTEDTQYF.

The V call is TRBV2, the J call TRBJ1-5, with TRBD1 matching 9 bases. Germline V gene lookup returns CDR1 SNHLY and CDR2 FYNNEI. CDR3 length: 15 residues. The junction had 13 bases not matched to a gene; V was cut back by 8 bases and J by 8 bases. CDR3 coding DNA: TGTGCCAGCGATAAGGGGACAGGGATGGGAGAGCCCCAGCATTTT. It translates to CASDKGTGMGEPQHF.

The CDR3 DNA follows: TGTGCCAGCAGTTTAGCAGGGCGGACTGAAGCTTTCTTT. Amino acid sequence: CASSLAGRTEAFF. The chain combines TRBV27 with TRBJ1-1, with a weak D call TRBD1 (5 bases). Germline V lookup: CDR1 MNHEY, CDR2 SMNVEV (reference sequence). The ends were cut back, 2 bases at V and 5 bases at J, with 9 bases in the middle. The CDR3 runs to 13 residues.

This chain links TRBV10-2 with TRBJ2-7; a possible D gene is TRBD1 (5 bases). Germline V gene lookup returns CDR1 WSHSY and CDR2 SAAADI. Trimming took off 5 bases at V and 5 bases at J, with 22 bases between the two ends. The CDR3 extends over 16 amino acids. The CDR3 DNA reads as TGCGCCAGCAGTTCCACTGGCCCTAGGGGTGTGGACGAGCAGTACGTC. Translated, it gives CASSSTGPRGVDEQYV.

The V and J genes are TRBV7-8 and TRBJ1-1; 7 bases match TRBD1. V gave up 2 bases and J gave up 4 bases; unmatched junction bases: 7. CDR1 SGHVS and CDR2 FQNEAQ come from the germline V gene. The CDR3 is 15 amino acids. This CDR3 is CASSLYRGGVTEAFF. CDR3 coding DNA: TGTGCCAGCAGCTTATACAGGGGTGGGGTCACTGAAGCTTTCTTT.

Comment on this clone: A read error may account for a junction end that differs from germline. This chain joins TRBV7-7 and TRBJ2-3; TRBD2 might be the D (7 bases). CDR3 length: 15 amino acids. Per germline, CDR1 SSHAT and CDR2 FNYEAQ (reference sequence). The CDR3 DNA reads TGTGCTAGCAGCGTAGGGGGGGGAGGAACAGATACGCAGTATTTT. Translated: CASSVGGGGTDTQYF.